The 30 T cell receptor beta chains presented below share a single source sample, sequenced in a study of early T cells in non-severe SARS-CoV-2 infection. TCRdb analysed the 5' RACE reads with MiXCR anew, one entry per CDR3 protein. The repertoire holds roughly 61,000 distinct CDR3 sequences, with about 9.1% as singletons. Material for sequencing was whole blood. The receptors were sampled from an adult who was a healthcare worker with PCR-confirmed SARS-CoV-2 infection or an uninfected control (not recorded which).

At least ten counts were recorded for this clonotype. This sequence joins TRBV19 and TRBJ1-1; 9 bases map to TRBD1. The CDR3 has 15 residues. CDR1 is LNHDA, CDR2 SQIVND, per germline (reference sequence). With 7 bases clipped from V and 0 bases from J, the junction kept 6 bases outside the gene matches. In DNA, the CDR3 is TGTGCCAGTACTCCGGGACAGGGAATGAACACTGAAGCTTTCTTT. Encoded protein: CASTPGQGMNTEAFF.

This chain connects TRBV5-1 to TRBJ2-2; unclear D gene. There are 14 residues in the CDR3. V dropped 0 bases and J dropped 5 bases, with 8 bases sitting between them. The V gene's germline CDR1 is SGHRS and CDR2 YFSETQ. The CDR3 loop is CASSLGLLTGELFF. The DNA of the CDR3 is TGCGCCAGCAGCTTGGGACTCCTTACCGGGGAGCTGTTTTTT.

The sample holds many counts of this clonotype. V usage is TRBV7-2 and J usage is TRBJ2-7, with 10 bases aligning to TRBD2. Trimming took 4 bases from V and 1 from J; bases not matched to a gene: 7. The CDR3 is 16 residues long. Germline-derived CDR1 and CDR2 are SGHTA and FQGNSA. The chain's CDR3 is CASSSKLAGWSYEQYF. The DNA for the CDR3 is TGTGCCAGCAGCTCCAAACTAGCGGGATGGTCCTACGAGCAGTACTTC.

This clonotype came up a few times. The chain has TRBV12-3 or TRBV12-4 and TRBJ2-2; TRBD2 aligns across 11 bases. This CDR3 contains 16 residues. The V and J ends lost 6 bases and 4 bases, in that order; junction bases with no gene match: 7. The CDR3 is CASRRGLAGGTGELFF. DNA for the CDR3: TGTGCCAGCAGGCGGGGTCTAGCGGGAGGCACCGGGGAGCTGTTTTTT.

The V call is TRBV11-2, the J call TRBJ2-2; 8 nucleotides agree with TRBD2. The CDR3 is made up of 18 amino acids. J gave up 6 bases and V 0 bases, and 12 bases lay outside the gene matches. The germline V gene has CDR1 SGHAT and CDR2 FQNNGV. The CDR3 DNA reads as TGTGCCAGCAGCTTAGATTTGTGGCTAGCGGGCGCCGCCGGGGAGCTGTTTTTT. Its translation is CASSLDLWLAGAAGELFF. The variable domain in full, completed from reference TRBV11-2 and TRBJ2-2, reads EAGVAQSPRYKIIEKRQSVAFWCNPISGHATLYWYQQILGQGPKLLIQFQNNGVVDDSQLPKDRFSAERLKGVDSTLKIQPAKLEDSAVYLCASSLDLWLAGAAGELFFGEGSRLTVL.

As concerns this clonotype: At one boundary the junction diverges from the germline segment, which might be a read error. V usage is TRBV12-3 or TRBV12-4 and J usage is TRBJ2-1; 7 bases line up with TRBD2. The CDR3 contains 13 residues. CDR3 residues: CVSSEWEGREQFF. In nucleotides, the CDR3 is TGTGTCAGCAGTGAATGGGAGGGTCGGGAGCAGTTCTTC.

This clonotype was recorded many times. The gene calls are TRBV11-2 and TRBJ2-3; 9 nucleotides align to TRBD1. The CDR3 totals 16 residues. Germline assignment: CDR1 SGHAT and CDR2 FQNNGV. V shed 2 bases, J shed 2 bases, and the junction held 5 bases outside the gene matches. The CDR3 region is CASSLRGQGNTDTQYF. CDR3 bases: TGTGCCAGCAGCTTACGCGGACAGGGGAACACAGATACGCAGTATTTT. Supplemented by reference TRBV11-2 and TRBJ2-3, the full variable domain reads EAGVAQSPRYKIIEKRQSVAFWCNPISGHATLYWYQQILGQGPKLLIQFQNNGVVDDSQLPKDRFSAERLKGVDSTLKIQPAKLEDSAVYLCASSLRGQGNTDTQYFGPGTRLTVL.

This clonotype was observed at least ten times. The rearrangement links TRBV7-9 to TRBJ2-3; 9 bases line up with TRBD2. This CDR3 has 14 amino acids. The germline gives CDR1 SEHNR, CDR2 FQNEAQ (reference sequence). Unmatched junction bases numbered 6, after V lost 3 bases and J lost 8 bases. The CDR3 protein is CASSFGGGRVTQYF. The CDR3 DNA sequence: TGTGCCAGCAGCTTTGGAGGCGGGAGGGTTACGCAGTATTTT. The complete variable domain, with remaining parts taken from reference TRBV7-9 and TRBJ2-3, reads DTGVSQNPRHKITKRGQNVTFRCDPISEHNRLYWYRQTLGQGPEFLTYFQNEAQLEKSRLLSDRFSAERPKGSFSTLEIQRTEQGDSAMYLCASSFGGGRVTQYFGPGTRLTVL.

This clonotype showed up just a few times. This chain links TRBV2 with TRBJ1-3, with no clear D. V was shortened by 6 bases and J by 0 bases, with 3 bases between the two germline ends. The CDR3 is 12 amino acids. The germline V gene has CDR1 SNHLY and CDR2 FYNNEI. The CDR3 region is CASSFSGNTIYF. For the CDR3, the DNA is TGTGCCAGCAGCTTCTCTGGAAACACCATATATTTT.

In its sample, this clonotype was seen many times. This chain links TRBV7-9 with TRBJ2-2; 14 nucleotides align to TRBD2. With 2 bases clipped from V and 3 bases from J, the junction kept 2 bases outside the gene matches. CDR1 is SEHNR and CDR2 is FQNEAQ in the germline V gene (reference sequence). This CDR3 is built from 17 residues. Here the CDR3 DNA reads TGTGCCAGCAGCTTATGGGGACTAGCGGGAGACACCGGGGAGCTGTTTTTT. It specifies CASSLWGLAGDTGELFF.

This clonotype was recorded many times. This rearrangement joins TRBV18 to TRBJ1-5; the D is unclear. V shed 2 bases and J shed 0 bases, with 8 bases lying between them. Germline lookup yields CDR1 KGHSH and CDR2 LQKENI. The CDR3 is 15 amino acids. The CDR3 DNA reads as TGTGCCAGCTCACCAGGGTTACCTAGCAATCAGCCCCAGCATTTT. This codes for CASSPGLPSNQPQHF.

This clonotype was detected a few times. This rearrangement joins TRBV6-5 to TRBJ2-7; D possibly uses TRBD1 or TRBD2 (5 bases each). Germline loops: CDR1 MNHEY, CDR2 SVGAGI. Trimming shortened V by 1 base and J by 0 bases, and 10 bases separated the two germline ends. The CDR3 runs 15 residues. The CDR3 DNA is TGTGCCAGCAGTTACTTTGGGGGATCCTCCTACGAGCAGTACTTC. Translated, it gives CASSYFGGSSYEQYF.

This clonotype was seen more than once but under ten times. The V and J genes are TRBV7-9 and TRBJ2-5, with 9 bases identical to TRBD2. The J segment lost 5 bases and the V segment lost 8 bases, leaving 15 bases of the junction unmatched. The CDR3 is 16 residues long. Germline values: CDR1 SEHNR, CDR2 FQNEAQ (reference sequence). As DNA, the CDR3 is TGTGCCAGCTTTACTCCACGAGCTAGCGGGATGGAGACCCAGTACTTC. This codes for CASFTPRASGMETQYF.

The chain uses TRBV3-1 and TRBJ2-1; D is undetermined. There are 13 residues in the CDR3. Germline V gene data show CDR1 as LGHDT and CDR2 as YNNKEL (reference sequence). The V and J ends lost 1 base and 8 bases respectively, with 9 bases between them. CDR3 sequence reads: CASSQGWRDEQFF. CDR3 nucleotide sequence: TGTGCCAGCAGCCAAGGGTGGCGCGATGAGCAGTTCTTC.

The table lists this clonotype with many counts. For the CDR3, the DNA is TGCGCCAGCGCCCAGGGGGACCCTAGCACAGATACGCAGTATTTT. Its protein product is CASAQGDPSTDTQYF. This chain connects TRBV5-1 to TRBJ2-3; TRBD1 aligns across 7 bases. J gave up 0 bases and V 7 bases, and 8 bases lay outside the gene matches. There are 15 residues in the CDR3. Per the germline V gene, CDR1 is SGHRS and CDR2 is YFSETQ.

This clonotype has ten or more counts. The chain joins TRBV30 to TRBJ2-2; TRBD2 agrees at 9 bases. Losses at the gene ends were 2 bases for V and 1 base for J; bases not matched to a gene: 2. The CDR3 has 15 amino acids. Germline CDR1 reads GTSNPN; CDR2 reads SVGIG (reference sequence). The CDR3 region has the DNA TGTGCCTGGAGTCCACTAGCGGGGAACACCGGGGAGCTGTTTTTT. Translating it yields CAWSPLAGNTGELFF.

J is TRBJ2-7 and V is TRBV18; TRBD1 matches 8 bases. This CDR3 is 14 amino acids long. The germline CDR1 and CDR2 sequences are KGHSH and LQKENI. V trimming: 2 bases; J trimming: 6 bases; junction bases outside the gene matches: 6. In DNA form, the CDR3 reads TGTGCCAGCTCACCAGACAGGGGTGTAGGCGAGCAGTACTTC. Its translation: CASSPDRGVGEQYF.

This clonotype was observed a few times. The chain has TRBV6-6 and TRBJ1-4; 8 positions match TRBD1. After removal of 7 bases from V and 6 bases from J, the junction contained 7 bases not matched to a gene. The CDR3 spans 14 residues. CDR1 MNHNY and CDR2 SVGAGI come from the germline V gene (reference sequence). The CDR3 protein is CASTEAGGYEKLFF. In DNA form, the CDR3 reads TGTGCCAGCACCGAAGCAGGGGGCTATGAAAAACTGTTTTTT.

The sample holds many counts of this clonotype. The gene calls are TRBV2 and TRBJ1-5; 8 positions agree with TRBD1. Germline trimming cut 7 bases from V and 5 bases from J; bases unmatched to any gene: 7. CDR1 is SNHLY and CDR2 is FYNNEI in the germline V gene. This CDR3 has 14 residues. CDR3 nucleotide sequence: TGTGCCAGCACCGGACAGGGAATGTATCAGCCCCAGCATTTT. It yields the protein CASTGQGMYQPQHF.

In this sample, this clonotype turned up many times. This chain joins TRBV18 and TRBJ2-2; D gene ambiguous. The germline V and J ends were trimmed by 4 bases and 1 base, with 7 bases remaining between them. There are 14 residues in the CDR3. The germline CDR1 and CDR2 sequences are KGHSH and LQKENI. The CDR3 DNA sequence: TGTGCCAGCTCACTAGACCTGAACACCGGGGAGCTGTTTTTT. Its protein product is CASSLDLNTGELFF.

This clonotype was seen a few times. The chain recombines TRBV3-1 with TRBJ2-5; D uncertain. Trimming stripped 4 bases from V and 0 bases from J, with 6 bases between. Per germline, CDR1 LGHDT and CDR2 YNNKEL (reference sequence). The CDR3 is 13 amino acids. The CDR3 nucleotides read TGTGCCAGCAGCCTTTTGTACCAAGAGACCCAGTACTTC. Protein product: CASSLLYQETQYF.

A few counts support this clonotype. The CDR3 DNA follows: TGTGCCAGCAGCCCAGGCGGGGGGACACAAGAGACCCAGTACTTC. The encoded protein is CASSPGGGTQETQYF. The rearrangement links TRBV7-2 to TRBJ2-5; 8 positions agree with TRBD2. This CDR3 comprises 15 residues. Germline CDR1 and CDR2: SGHTA and FQGNSA. V shed 5 bases and J 2 bases; nucleotides not matched to a gene: 7.

This clonotype was seen many times. The V call is TRBV6-2 or TRBV6-3, the J call TRBJ2-3; D gene uncertain. The V gene's germline CDR1 is MNHEY and CDR2 SVGEGT. This CDR3 spans 15 amino acids. V gave up 5 bases and J gave up 1 base, with 13 bases separating them. DNA for the CDR3: TGTGCCAGCAGTACCCTCGCGGACCGCACAGATACGCAGTATTTT. Its protein is CASSTLADRTDTQYF.

The table lists this clonotype with many counts. The chain recombines TRBV27 with TRBJ1-2; a possible D gene is TRBD1 (5 bases). V shed 8 bases and J shed 1 base, with 17 bases lying between them. Per the germline V gene, CDR1 is MNHEY and CDR2 is SMNVEV (reference sequence). This CDR3 has 15 amino acids. DNA for the CDR3: TGTGCCAGCGGAATATGGGGGGAACTTAACTATGGCTACACCTTC. This codes for CASGIWGELNYGYTF.

This clonotype came up a few times. The chain recombines TRBV2 with TRBJ2-1, with D unresolved. The CDR3 is 14 residues long. Trimming removed 4 bases from V and 7 bases from J, with 14 bases in between. CDR1 and CDR2 from the germline V gene are SNHLY and FYNNEI. The chain's CDR3 is CASSVREKGNEQFF. CDR3 nucleotides: TGTGCCAGCAGTGTGAGAGAAAAAGGGAATGAGCAGTTCTTC.

This clonotype was observed a handful of times. J is TRBJ1-5 and V is TRBV7-8, with 7 nucleotides matching TRBD1. This CDR3 has 15 residues. In germline, CDR1 is SGHVS, CDR2 FQNEAQ. The J segment lost 4 bases and the V segment lost 1 base, leaving 4 bases of the junction unmatched. Written as DNA, the CDR3 is TGTGCCAGCAGCTTAGGACAGGGTACGAATCAGCCCCAGCATTTT. Its protein is CASSLGQGTNQPQHF.

The table lists this clonotype with many counts. The genes are TRBV5-4 and TRBJ1-2; no clear D gene. Germline CDR1 SGHNT, CDR2 YYREEE (reference sequence). V was shortened by 0 bases and J by 5 bases, with 8 bases between the two germline ends. This CDR3 region has 13 residues. This chain's CDR3 is CASSLVGSYGYTF. The CDR3 coding sequence is TGTGCCAGCAGCTTGGTGGGGAGTTATGGCTACACCTTC.

This clonotype was picked up many times. V and J are TRBV18 and TRBJ2-7, with 7 bases fitting TRBD1. This CDR3 region has 14 residues. V trimming: 6 bases; J trimming: 3 bases; junction bases outside the gene matches: 8. Germline V lookup: CDR1 KGHSH, CDR2 LQKENI. The CDR3 DNA reads TGTGCCAGCTCGCAGGGACAGAACTACTACGAGCAGTACTTC. Amino acid sequence: CASSQGQNYYEQYF.

This clonotype came up many times. The V call is TRBV5-1, the J call TRBJ2-1; 9 nucleotides align to TRBD1. The V gene's germline CDR1 is SGHRS and CDR2 YFSETQ. V gave up 4 bases and J gave up 9 bases; unmatched junction bases: 14. This CDR3 has 16 residues. The CDR3 loop reads CASSAARGQGFGEQFF. CDR3 DNA sequence: TGCGCCAGCAGCGCCGCAAGGGGACAGGGATTTGGTGAGCAGTTCTTC.

The chain employs TRBV11-2 and TRBJ1-6, with 8 bases lining up with TRBD1. From germline, CDR1 is SGHAT and CDR2 FQNNGV. There are 17 residues in the CDR3. After removal of 5 bases from V and 1 base from J, the junction contained 7 bases not matched to a gene. CDR3 amino acids: CASSPGTGRSYNSPLHF. CDR3 nucleotide sequence: TGTGCCAGCAGCCCCGGGACAGGAAGATCCTATAATTCACCCCTCCACTTT.